This TCR beta chain is drawn from a study of molecular identifiers for immune sequencing clone quantification. The length of the CDR3 is 16 residues. J was trimmed by 1 base and V by 0 bases; bases with no gene match: 4. Germline CDR1 and CDR2: MNHEY and SVGAGI. Previously described methods and listed TCR primers produced bulk TCR libraries. TCRdb recomputed calls from the PCR reads with MiXCR, one row per CDR3 protein. The repertoire consists of hundreds of thousands of distinct CDR3 sequences, with 25% occurring once and the leading ten covering about 0.84%. This clonotype has ten or more counts. Sequencing was performed on naive CD8+ T cells from blood, with Jurkat cell RNA spiked in. As for subset: FACS-sorted CD8+CD4-CCR7+CD45RA+ naive T cells. The receptor's source is a human donor in good health. Some libraries in this study had Jurkat cell RNA spiked in. The chain has TRBV6-5 and TRBJ2-3; 7 nucleotides agree with TRBD1. The CDR3 coding sequence is TGTGCCAGCAGTTACTCGACAGGGCGGGGCACAGATACGCAGTATTTT. Encoded protein: CASSYSTGRGTDTQYF.